This TCR beta chain emerged from a study of blood T cells in healthy people across ages. Germline trimming cut 8 bases from V and 12 bases from J; bases unmatched to any gene: 6. This CDR3 is built from 12 residues. Combining a sample-barcoded 5' primer with a J-beta primer mix, a second PCR ran for about 6 to 11 cycles. One entry per CDR3 protein results from TCRdb running MiXCR on the 5' RACE reads. The sample holds about 640,000 distinct CDR3 sequences, around three fifths seen once. The TCR originated in a man between 60 and 70 years old in good health. The specimen sequenced was blood. This chain connects TRBV12-3 or TRBV12-4 to TRBJ1-4, with TRBD1 matching over 10 bases. CDR3 residues: CASGGQGIELFF. As DNA, the CDR3 is TGTGCCAGCGGGGGACAGGGGATAGAACTGTTTTTT.